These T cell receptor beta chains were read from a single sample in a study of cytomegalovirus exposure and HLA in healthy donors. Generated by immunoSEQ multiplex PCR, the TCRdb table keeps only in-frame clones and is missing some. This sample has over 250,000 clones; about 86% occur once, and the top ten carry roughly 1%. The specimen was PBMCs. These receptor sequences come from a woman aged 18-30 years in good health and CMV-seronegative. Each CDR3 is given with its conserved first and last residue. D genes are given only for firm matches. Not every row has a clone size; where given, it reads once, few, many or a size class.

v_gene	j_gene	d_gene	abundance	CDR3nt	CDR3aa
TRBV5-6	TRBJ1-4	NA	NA	TGTGCCAGCAGCTTGGGGACGGGGATTTATGAAAAACTGTTTTTT	CASSLGTGIYEKLFF
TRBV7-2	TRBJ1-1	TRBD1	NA	TGTGCCAGCAGCATTCGACAGGGGGAAGCTTTCTTT	CASSIRQGEAFF
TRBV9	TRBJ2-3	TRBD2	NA	TGTGCCAGCAGCGTAGAGTGGCGGGGGGGCGTAGATACGCAGTATTTT	CASSVEWRGGVDTQYF
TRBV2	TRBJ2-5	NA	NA	TGTGCCAGCAGTGTTAGGGGTGAGACCCAGTACTTC	CASSVRGETQYF
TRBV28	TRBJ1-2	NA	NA	TGTGCCAGCAGTTTTACCAGGGGATCGCGTGGCTACACCTTC	CASSFTRGSRGYTF
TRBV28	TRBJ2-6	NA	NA	TGTGCCAGCGTCCAGGGGAGCTCTGGGGCCAACGTCCTGACTTTC	CASVQGSSGANVLTF
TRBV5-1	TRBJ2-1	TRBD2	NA	TGCGCCAGCAGCATCGAGCCGGGACTAGCGGGGGCCCCCTACAATGAGCAGTTCTTC	CASSIEPGLAGAPYNEQFF
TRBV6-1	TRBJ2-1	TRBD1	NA	TGTGCCAGCAGAGAAACCTCCGGGACAGGGTTCGACAATGAGCAGTTCTTC	CASRETSGTGFDNEQFF
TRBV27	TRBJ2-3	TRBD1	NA	TGTGCCAGCAGTTCGGGACAGTTTAGCACAGATACGCAGTATTTT	CASSSGQFSTDTQYF
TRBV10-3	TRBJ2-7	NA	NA	TGTGCCATCAGTGGGCCGAACGGACAGACCTACGAGCAGTACTTC	CAISGPNGQTYEQYF
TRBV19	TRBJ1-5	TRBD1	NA	TGTGCCAGTAGCCCGACAGGGTTGGATCAGCCCCAGCATTTT	CASSPTGLDQPQHF
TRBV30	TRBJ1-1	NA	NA	TGTGCCTGGATACTCGACAGTAGGTTCACTGAAGCTTTCTTT	CAWILDSRFTEAFF
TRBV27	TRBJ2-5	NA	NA	TGTGCCAGCAGTTTGTTGGCCTCCCAAGAGACCCAGTACTTC	CASSLLASQETQYF
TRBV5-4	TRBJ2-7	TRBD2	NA	TGTGCCAGCAGCGACAGGACTAGCGGGGGATACGAGCAGTACTTC	CASSDRTSGGYEQYF
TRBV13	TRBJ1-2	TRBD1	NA	TGTGCCAGCAGCTTAGGCGGATCACCGGGACAGGGCACGGCTAACTATGGCTACACCTTC	CASSLGGSPGQGTANYGYTF
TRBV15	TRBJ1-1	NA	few	TGTGCCACCAGCAGAGTCAGGAGGGCCACTGAAGCTTTCTTT	CATSRVRRATEAFF
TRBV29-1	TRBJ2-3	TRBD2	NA	TGCAGCGTGGGGGGGGGTAAGTATTTT	CSVGGGKYF
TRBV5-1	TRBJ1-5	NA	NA	TGCGCCAGCAGCCAGGGGAGCAATCAGCCCCAGCATTTT	CASSQGSNQPQHF
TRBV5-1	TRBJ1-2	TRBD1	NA	TGCGCCAGCAGCAGCGCCCCCGGGACAGGGTATGGCTACACCTTC	CASSSAPGTGYGYTF
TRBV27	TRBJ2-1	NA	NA	TGTGCCAGCACCATAAGACTAGGCAATGAGCAGTTCTTC	CASTIRLGNEQFF
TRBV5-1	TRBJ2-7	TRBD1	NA	TGCGCCAGCAGCTCACCCGGGACAGGGCTCTACGAGCAGTACTTC	CASSSPGTGLYEQYF
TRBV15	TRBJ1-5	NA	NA	TGTGCCACCAGCAGAGATAGTCAGCCCCAGCATTTT	CATSRDSQPQHF
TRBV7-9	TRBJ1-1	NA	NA	TGTGCCAGCAGCTTAGCGGCAGAACGCACTGAAGCTTTCTTT	CASSLAAERTEAFF
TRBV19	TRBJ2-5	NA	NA	TGTGCCAGTAGTGGGTCGGGACTGTTGGAAGAGACCCAGTACTTC	CASSGSGLLEETQYF
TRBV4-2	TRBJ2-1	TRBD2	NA	TGTGCCAGCAGCCAAGATAGGTGGGGGGGTTACAATGAGCAGTTCTTC	CASSQDRWGGYNEQFF
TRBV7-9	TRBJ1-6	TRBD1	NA	TGTGCCAGCAGCCCAAGACAGGGGGTTTCACCCCTCCACTTT	CASSPRQGVSPLHF
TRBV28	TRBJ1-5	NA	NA	TGTGCCAGTCTGGGGGGGCGTCAGCCCCAGCATTTT	CASLGGRQPQHF
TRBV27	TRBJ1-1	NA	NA	TGTGCCAGCAGTCTTACCGTGGGGGGGAACACTGAAGCTTTCTTT	CASSLTVGGNTEAFF
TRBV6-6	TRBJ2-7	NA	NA	TGTGCCAGCAGTTACTCTGCCCGGACAAGGGCTGTCGAGCAGTACTTC	CASSYSARTRAVEQYF
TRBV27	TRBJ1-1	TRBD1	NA	TGTGCCAGCAGTCAGGACAGGGGGCTGTATCGGACTGAAGCTTTCTTT	CASSQDRGLYRTEAFF
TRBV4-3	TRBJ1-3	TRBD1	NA	TGCGCCAGCAGCCAAGGACTCACAGGGGTGGAAAACACCATATATTTT	CASSQGLTGVENTIYF
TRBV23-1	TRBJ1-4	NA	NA	TGCGCCAGCCCCCCCGGTAGATTTGAAAAACTGTTTTTT	CASPPGRFEKLFF
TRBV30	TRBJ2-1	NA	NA	TGTGCCTGGACCCTCCGCGGTACCTACAATGAGCAGTTCTTC	CAWTLRGTYNEQFF
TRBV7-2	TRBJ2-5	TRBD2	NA	TGTGCCTCCGGCGGGAGGGCGGGAGAGACCCAGTACTTC	CASGGRAGETQYF
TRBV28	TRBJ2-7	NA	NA	TGTGCCAGCAGCCTGGAGGTTTGGGGATCCAGCTCCTACGAGCAGTACTTC	CASSLEVWGSSSYEQYF
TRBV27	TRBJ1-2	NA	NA	TGTGCCAGCAGTACAAGAGACAGTCGAGACTACACCTTC	CASSTRDSRDYTF
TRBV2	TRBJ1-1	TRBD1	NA	TGTGCCAGCAGTGCGGACAGGGGTTTCACTGAAGCTTTCTTT	CASSADRGFTEAFF